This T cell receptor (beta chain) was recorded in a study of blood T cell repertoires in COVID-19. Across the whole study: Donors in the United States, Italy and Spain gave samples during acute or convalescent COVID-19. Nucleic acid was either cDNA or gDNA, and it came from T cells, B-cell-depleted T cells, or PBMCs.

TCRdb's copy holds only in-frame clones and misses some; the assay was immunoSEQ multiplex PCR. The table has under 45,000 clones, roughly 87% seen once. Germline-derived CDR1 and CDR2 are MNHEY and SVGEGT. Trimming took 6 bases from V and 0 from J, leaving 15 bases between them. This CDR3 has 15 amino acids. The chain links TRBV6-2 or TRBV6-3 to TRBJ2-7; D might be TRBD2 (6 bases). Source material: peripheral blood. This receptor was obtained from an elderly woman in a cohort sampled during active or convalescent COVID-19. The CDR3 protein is CASSRLAGSSYEQYF. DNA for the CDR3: TGTGCCAGCAGCCGACTCGCGGGAAGCTCCTACGAGCAGTACTTC.